Listed here are 28 T cell receptor beta chains from one sample, sequenced in a study of immune cell composition in non-small cell lung cancer (TCRdb year 2017). Normal lung samples were non-adjacent lung tissue taken as far from the tumour as possible, at least 3 cm away, from the same patient. Receptors were amplified or captured by the immunoSEQ multiplex PCR assay. Here the immuneACCESS table is served through TCRdb, limited to in-frame sequences with V and J called. Missing clones are a known gap in these copies; in checked studies unresolved V genes cover under half, and the rest lacks a known reason. Present in this sample are a few thousand clones, about two thirds of which were seen just once. The ten largest account for roughly 16% of the sample. The same sample was also studied in work on CD4 T cells in lung cancer.

Material for sequencing was non-adjacent lung tissue. The receptors were gathered from a human donor with non-small cell lung cancer.

The CDR3 loop reads CASLNRGLNYGYTF. CDR3 DNA sequence: TGTGCCAGCCTAAACAGGGGGCTTAACTATGGCTACACCTTC. The chain has TRBV21-1 and TRBJ1-2; the tabulated D call, TRBD1, remains unverified against the DNA. TRBV21-1 is a pseudogene. The CDR3 is 14 residues long.

This clone has only a few counts. V usage is TRBV16 and J usage is TRBJ1-3; D not certain. The germline CDR1 and CDR2 sequences are KGHSY and FQNENV. V shed 0 bases and J shed 0 bases, with 6 bases lying between them. The CDR3 is made up of 15 amino acids. The CDR3 DNA sequence: TGTGCCAGCAGCCAATCTCGTCTCTCTGGAAACACCATATATTTT. Encoded protein: CASSQSRLSGNTIYF.

The V and J genes are TRBV4-1 and TRBJ1-5, with D perhaps matching TRBD1 (6 bases). The CDR3 extends over 16 amino acids. Trimming stripped 0 bases from V and 4 bases from J, with 13 bases between. Germline CDR1 MGHRA, CDR2 YSYEKL. The CDR3 bases are TGCGCCAGCAGCCAAGAGGGACCGACAGGAAATCAGCCCCAGCATTTT. Translated, it gives CASSQEGPTGNQPQHF.

The chain couples TRBV19 to TRBJ2-1; TRBD2 matches at 8 bases. This CDR3 region has 18 residues. The V gene end was trimmed by 2 bases and the J gene end by 0 bases; junction bases not matched to a gene: 9. From germline, CDR1 is LNHDA and CDR2 SQIVND (reference sequence). CDR3 region: CASSISPQRERSYNEQFF. The DNA of the CDR3 is TGTGCCAGTAGTATAAGTCCCCAGCGGGAGCGCTCCTACAATGAGCAGTTCTTC.

The V gene is TRBV12-2, the J gene TRBJ1-4; the table's TRBD1 call for D was not verified on the DNA. TRBV12-2 is a recognized pseudogene. This CDR3 spans 15 amino acids. Written as DNA, the CDR3 is TGTGCAAGTCGCTTAGCACAGGGGGCAGGAGAAAAACTGTTTTTT. Encoded protein: CASRLAQGAGEKLFF.

V is TRBV29-1 and J is TRBJ1-3, with 8 bases that match TRBD1. The CDR3 runs 14 residues. Unmatched junction bases numbered 2, after V lost 4 bases and J lost 0 bases. Germline V gene data show CDR1 as SQVTM and CDR2 as ANQGSEA. The CDR3 loop is CSVGTGISGNTIYF. DNA for the CDR3: TGCAGCGTTGGGACAGGGATCTCTGGAAACACCATATATTTT.

The V call is TRBV5-1, the J call TRBJ2-5, with 11 bases matching TRBD1. Per germline, CDR1 SGHRS and CDR2 YFSETQ. J was trimmed by 4 bases and V by 4 bases; bases with no gene match: 6. The CDR3 runs 15 residues. CDR3 protein: CASSRDRGILETQYF. CDR3 in DNA: TGCGCCAGCAGCCGGGACAGGGGGATTCTAGAGACCCAGTACTTC.

The rearrangement joins TRBV7-6 to TRBJ2-7, with 7 bases that match TRBD1. V lost 5 bases and J lost 4; bases outside the gene matches: 14. This CDR3 spans 16 amino acids. CDR1 SGHVS and CDR2 FNYEAQ come from the germline V gene. CDR3 nucleotides: TGTGCCAGCAGCGCCACATCCACGGGACAGCTATACGAGCAGTACTTC. Its translation is CASSATSTGQLYEQYF.

This CDR3 reads CASRVDSEETQYF. In DNA form, the CDR3 reads TGTGCCAGCAGGGTGGACAGTGAAGAGACCCAGTACTTC. The chain couples TRBV6-6 to TRBJ2-5; D is perhaps TRBD1 (6 bases). The germline V gene encodes CDR1 MNHNY and CDR2 SVGAGI (reference sequence). This CDR3 is built from 13 residues. V dropped 6 bases and J dropped 3 bases, with 11 bases sitting between them.

The rearrangement uses TRBV19 and TRBJ2-1, with TRBD1 identical over 8 bases. From germline, CDR1 is LNHDA and CDR2 SQIVND (reference sequence). J was trimmed by 6 bases and V by 6 bases; bases with no gene match: 4. The CDR3 runs to 13 residues. The CDR3 protein is CASRDRVANEQFF. For the CDR3, the DNA is TGTGCCAGTAGGGACAGGGTGGCCAATGAGCAGTTCTTC.

The genes are TRBV6-1 and TRBJ2-5, with a weak D call TRBD1 (5 bases). Germline-derived CDR1 and CDR2 are MNHNS and SASEGT. The CDR3 spans 14 residues. The V end was cut by 3 bases, the J end by 4 bases, with 12 bases between. For the CDR3, the DNA is TGTGCCAGCAGTGAGGTGGCAGGGATAGAGACCCAGTACTTC. It is translated as CASSEVAGIETQYF.

This chain uses TRBV28 with TRBJ2-7; TRBD1 aligns across 9 bases. This CDR3 spans 17 amino acids. Germline loops: CDR1 MDHEN, CDR2 SYDVKM. V dropped 4 bases and J dropped 7; count of bases not matched to a gene: 17. The CDR3 region is CASSSFYRDRVIGEQYF. The CDR3 DNA reads as TGTGCCAGCAGTTCCTTCTACCGGGACAGGGTAATAGGAGAGCAGTACTTC.

The CDR3 DNA is TGCGCCAGCAGCGAGCATCGGGACAAAGAAGCTTTCTTT. Its translation: CASSEHRDKEAFF. The V gene is TRBV10-2, the J gene TRBJ1-1, with a possible D match to TRBD1 (6 bases). Germline CDR1 and CDR2: WSHSY and SAAADI. V was pared by 6 bases and J by 8 bases, with 16 bases between. The CDR3 extends over 13 amino acids.

The V call is TRBV4-1, the J call TRBJ2-7; TRBD2 matches at 9 bases. The germline V gene encodes CDR1 MGHRA and CDR2 YSYEKL. The CDR3 contains 16 residues. Trimming at V came to 4 bases and at J to 5 bases, leaving 12 bases not matched to a gene. The CDR3 loop is CASSLGSGGRAHEQYF. In DNA, the CDR3 is TGCGCCAGCAGCCTTGGATCGGGCGGGAGGGCCCACGAGCAGTACTTC.

The J gene is TRBJ2-3, the V gene TRBV19, with TRBD2 identical over 9 bases. Germline CDR1 and CDR2: LNHDA and SQIVND (reference sequence). V was clipped by 5 bases and J by 1 base; unmatched bases: 4. The CDR3 consists of 15 residues. The CDR3 region has the DNA TGTGCCAGTAGTGATCAGCGGGAGGGCACAGATACGCAGTATTTT. Amino acid sequence: CASSDQREGTDTQYF.

This chain connects TRBV5-4 to TRBJ2-7; 7 bases align to TRBD2. The V gene end was trimmed by 0 bases and the J gene end by 6 bases; junction bases not matched to a gene: 3. From germline, CDR1 is SGHNT and CDR2 YYREEE (reference sequence). This CDR3 is built from 13 residues. The CDR3 nucleotides read TGTGCCAGCAGCTTGGGCTCGGGGGGCGAGCAGTACGTC. Its protein product is CASSLGSGGEQYV.

Remarks on this clone: Other DNA sequences within the sample encode an identical CDR3. This chain connects TRBV19 to TRBJ1-1, with a weak D call TRBD1 (5 bases). Germline V CDR1 and CDR2: LNHDA, SQIVND (reference sequence). The CDR3 spans 14 residues. V lost 3 bases and J 2 bases, leaving 10 bases between the germline ends. The CDR3 region is CASSIGRGNTEAFF. Here the CDR3 DNA reads TGTGCCAGTAGTATTGGGAGGGGAAACACTGAAGCTTTCTTT.

The chain recombines TRBV7-2 with TRBJ1-1, with TRBD1 identical over 12 bases. The CDR3 contains 15 residues. The germline V gene has CDR1 SGHTA and CDR2 FQGNSA. V lost 5 bases to trimming and J lost 4 bases; unmatched junction nucleotides: 5. DNA for the CDR3: TGTGCCAGCAGCCCTTGGGACAGGGGGCTCACTGAAGCTTTCTTT. This codes for CASSPWDRGLTEAFF.

In this sample, this clone turned up a few times. CDR3 residues: CASSEKGGINEKLFF. CDR3 coding DNA: TGTGCCAGCAGCGAGAAAGGGGGCATTAATGAAAAACTGTTTTTT. This chain links TRBV7-9 with TRBJ1-4; 7 bases are a match to TRBD1. Trimming removed 5 bases from V and 4 bases from J; junction bases left unmatched: 7. The CDR3 covers 15 residues. Germline assignment: CDR1 SEHNR and CDR2 FQNEAQ (reference sequence).

The chain recombines TRBV25-1 with TRBJ1-1; maybe TRBD1 (5 bases). V lost 8 bases, J lost 5 bases, and 21 bases lay in between. Germline CDR1 MGHDK, CDR2 SYGVNS. The CDR3 totals 15 residues. CDR3: CASGRDFLSGTEAFF. The CDR3 DNA sequence: TGTGCCAGCGGCCGGGACTTTTTATCGGGGACTGAAGCTTTCTTT.

The rearrangement uses TRBV12-2 and TRBJ2-6; no DNA check was done on the table's D call, TRBD1. TRBV12-2 is a known pseudogene. The CDR3 is 15 residues long. CDR3 sequence: CASRSTQSRANVLTF. The CDR3 DNA sequence: TGTGCAAGTCGCTCCACACAAAGTCGGGCCAACGTCCTGACTTTC.

This clone has a single count. The J gene is TRBJ2-7, the V gene TRBV30, with D perhaps TRBD2 (5 bases). CDR1 is GTSNPN and CDR2 is SVGIG in the germline V gene (reference sequence). The CDR3 has 12 amino acids. With 0 bases removed from V and 7 bases from J, the gap between germline ends came to 10 bases. CDR3 region: CAWSVLGREQYF. Here the CDR3 DNA reads TGTGCCTGGAGTGTACTAGGTAGGGAGCAGTACTTC.

The chain recombines TRBV27 with TRBJ1-2; possibly TRBD1 for D (6 bases). Trimming shortened V by 2 bases and J by 6 bases, and 22 bases separated the two germline ends. The CDR3 is 17 amino acids. CDR1 and CDR2 (germline): MNHEY, SMNVEV (reference sequence). CDR3 nucleotides: TGTGCCAGCAGTTTAGTAGCGGGGGGCGCGGGATCGGATGGCTACACCTTC. Protein product: CASSLVAGGAGSDGYTF.

The chain combines TRBV9 with TRBJ2-5; 7 bases map to TRBD2. There are 14 residues in the CDR3. V trimming: 4 bases; J trimming: 3 bases; junction bases outside the gene matches: 6. CDR1 and CDR2 (germline): SGDLS, YYNGEE. This CDR3 reads CASSKGTTKETQYF. The CDR3 DNA reads as TGTGCCAGCAGCAAAGGGACTACAAAAGAGACCCAGTACTTC.

The chain couples TRBV6-1 to TRBJ2-1; D gene unclear. V gave up 3 bases and J gave up 6 bases, with 15 bases separating them. Germline V gene sequence: CDR1 MNHNS, CDR2 SASEGT. The length of the CDR3 is 15 residues. The CDR3 spells CASSDRPQVINEQFF. The CDR3 DNA is TGTGCCAGCAGTGACCGGCCGCAGGTTATCAATGAGCAGTTCTTC.

The V and J genes are TRBV9 and TRBJ1-2; TRBD1 agrees at 9 bases. V was pared by 3 bases and J by 8 bases, with 8 bases of the junction left unmatched. Germline assignment: CDR1 SGDLS and CDR2 YYNGEE. CDR3 length equals 14 residues. The DNA for the CDR3 is TGTGCCAGCAGCGCTGAGGGACAGGGAGAGGGCTACACCTTC. Amino acid sequence: CASSAEGQGEGYTF.

The V gene is TRBV5-4, the J gene TRBJ2-1, with 8 bases that match TRBD2. Germline V gives CDR1 SGHNT, CDR2 YYREEE (reference sequence). J lost 5 bases, V lost 4 bases, and 11 bases had no gene match. This CDR3 has 16 amino acids. CDR3 in amino acids: CASSPGVAGYHNEQFF. In nucleotides, the CDR3 is TGTGCCAGCAGCCCCGGAGTAGCGGGATACCACAATGAGCAGTTCTTC.

This clone was detected only a few times. V usage is TRBV6-4 and J usage is TRBJ2-3; 10 nucleotides line up with TRBD2. The CDR3 sequence is 15 residues long. Germline loops: CDR1 MRHNA, CDR2 SNTAGT. J gave up 0 bases and V 4 bases, and 1 base lay outside the gene matches. The CDR3 region has the DNA TGTGCCAGCAGTGCGACTAGCGGGAGCACAGATACGCAGTATTTT. Its translation: CASSATSGSTDTQYF.